This T cell receptor (beta chain) was sequenced for a study of T cell responses to AZD1222 COVID-19 vaccine. Broader study findings: Sampling that yielded the repertoires occurred only after the peak T cell response. Only 5 or 6 people who got AZD1222 tested seropositive at baseline. Spike was spanned by vaccine-associated CD4 TCRs, which were dominant at 160-218 and 743-854.

Sequencing used immunoSEQ multiplex PCR; TCRdb keeps in-frame clones, though not all of them. The sample yields about 42,000 clones, 88% seen once. With respect to this clone: Its specificity is not known.

Sequenced material: peripheral blood, taken 28 days after the second AZD1222 dose. The clonotype originates from an adult who received the AZD1222 COVID-19 vaccine.

The CDR3 sequence is CASSDRGEEQYF. The CDR3 coding sequence is TGTGCCAGCTCAGACAGGGGAGAGGAGCAGTACTTC. The chain links TRBV18 to TRBJ2-7; 8 nucleotides align to TRBD1. Germline CDR1 reads KGHSH; CDR2 reads LQKENI. The junction had 4 bases not matched to a gene; V was cut back by 5 bases and J by 7 bases. This CDR3 has 12 residues. The full variable domain, rest sourced from reference TRBV18 and TRBJ2-7, is NAGVMQNPRHLVRRRGQEARLRCSPMKGHSHVYWYRQLPEEGLKFMVYLQKENIIDESGMPKERFSAEFPKEGPSILRIQQVVRGDSAAYFCASSDRGEEQYFGPGTRLTVT.